This entry describes one T cell receptor beta chain. PCR involved 60 Vbeta and 13 Jbeta primers. TCRdb's copy holds only in-frame clones and misses some; the assay was immunoSEQ multiplex PCR. The data contain 150,000 or so clones, approximately 81% of them seen just once; the ten biggest clones take up around 0.96%. The sample belongs to a study of cytomegalovirus exposure and HLA in healthy donors. The V gene lost 1 base and the J gene lost 0 bases, with 17 bases spanning the gap. This CDR3 is built from 18 residues. In germline, CDR1 is LNHDA, CDR2 SQIVND (reference sequence). Sequences were obtained from PBMCs. The sequence was obtained from a man under 40 in good health and CMV-seronegative. The chain joins TRBV19 to TRBJ2-3; D possibly corresponds to TRBD2 (5 bases). The CDR3 sequence: CASSIAFAGLRSTDTQYF. CDR3 nucleotide sequence: TGTGCCAGTAGTATAGCCTTCGCCGGACTCCGGAGCACAGATACGCAGTATTTT. Looking up the rest from reference TRBV19 and TRBJ2-3 gives the full variable domain: DGGITQSPKYLFRKEGQNVTLSCEQNLNHDAMYWYRQDPGQGLRLIYYSQIVNDFQKGDIAEGYSVSREKKESFPLTVTSAQKNPTAFYLCASSIAFAGLRSTDTQYFGPGTRLTVL.